This is a list of T cell receptor beta chains from one sample in a study of T cell repertoires in cytomegalovirus infection. A single record per CDR3 protein comes from TCRdb applying MiXCR to the reads. The sample includes about 740,000 distinct CDR3 sequences, roughly a third of them seen just once. The sequencing input was PBMCs. The receptors shown here come from a human donor in good health (CMV status not recorded). Some clones in this sample may be carry-over from other donors' samples. CDR3s include the opening cysteine and the closing phenylalanine or tryptophan. Each record gives: D gene, clone size, V gene, J gene, CDR3 DNA, CDR3 protein. A D gene is named only where the DNA matches it firmly. The size field is filled for only some rows; it gives once, few, many or a size class.

d_call: TRBD1
clone_size: few
v_call: TRBV11-2
j_call: TRBJ1-1
cdr3_nt: TGTGCCAGCAGCCCAGGGGGGGATCTTGAAGCTTTCTTT
cdr3_aa: CASSPGGDLEAFF

d_call: TRBD1
clone_size: few
v_call: TRBV7-6
j_call: TRBJ2-2
cdr3_nt: TGTGCCAGCAGCTTACTCGGTAGGACAGGGAACACCGGGGAGCTGTTTTTT
cdr3_aa: CASSLLGRTGNTGELFF

d_call: NA
clone_size: few
v_call: TRBV28
j_call: TRBJ2-3
cdr3_nt: TGTGCCAGCAGACGACAGGAGGAAAGCACAGATACGCAGTATTTT
cdr3_aa: CASRRQEESTDTQYF

d_call: NA
clone_size: few
v_call: TRBV14
j_call: TRBJ1-2
cdr3_nt: TGTGCCAGCAGCCCGCGGCTGGCGAGGGGATCTGGCTACACCTTC
cdr3_aa: CASSPRLARGSGYTF

d_call: TRBD1
clone_size: NA
v_call: TRBV5-1
j_call: TRBJ1-3
cdr3_nt: TGCGCCAGCAGCGCCGGGACAGGGACTGGAAACACCATATATTTT
cdr3_aa: CASSAGTGTGNTIYF

d_call: NA
clone_size: few
v_call: TRBV7-8
j_call: TRBJ2-5
cdr3_nt: TGTGCCAGCAGCCCAGCCTCGGGCAGCCTTGGGACCCAGTACTTC
cdr3_aa: CASSPASGSLGTQYF

d_call: TRBD1
clone_size: NA
v_call: TRBV19
j_call: TRBJ1-5
cdr3_nt: TGTGCCAGTAGTTCGAATCGACAGGGCCGGGCTCAGCCCCAGCATTTT
cdr3_aa: CASSSNRQGRAQPQHF

d_call: NA
clone_size: few
v_call: TRBV6-2/TRBV6-3
j_call: TRBJ1-1
cdr3_nt: TGTGCCAGCGGCCGCCGGAACACTGAAGCTTTCTTT
cdr3_aa: CASGRRNTEAFF

d_call: NA
clone_size: NA
v_call: TRBV6-1
j_call: TRBJ1-2
cdr3_nt: TGTGCCAGCAGTTATAGGACGCGGACCGTTAACTATGGCTACACCTTC
cdr3_aa: CASSYRTRTVNYGYTF

d_call: NA
clone_size: NA
v_call: TRBV7-3
j_call: TRBJ1-1
cdr3_nt: TGTGCCAGCAGCCTCTACAGCCACACTGAAGCTTTCTTT
cdr3_aa: CASSLYSHTEAFF

d_call: NA
clone_size: few
v_call: TRBV7-6
j_call: TRBJ2-2
cdr3_nt: TGTGCCAGCAGCTGGGGACGCCCGTCGACTGGGGAGCTGTTTTTT
cdr3_aa: CASSWGRPSTGELFF

d_call: NA
clone_size: NA
v_call: TRBV5-4
j_call: TRBJ2-3
cdr3_nt: TGTGCCAGCAGGATGGGACCAGTAGAAGATACGCAGTATTTT
cdr3_aa: CASRMGPVEDTQYF